This record concerns one TCR beta chain sequence. The data were obtained in a study of blood T cell repertoires in COVID-19. Study-level background: Specimens from acute and convalescent COVID-19 originated in the United States, Italy and Spain.

In the original processing: Reference gene primer amplification yielded estimated nucleated cell counts. Repertoires were generated with immunoSEQ multiplex PCR, while TCRdb's copy carries only in-frame clones and drops some. V and J calls and clone size are as listed in that table; D and trimming were resolved from the DNA. The sample lists 55,000 to 75,000 clones, approximately 80% seen once, with about 16% in the top ten. This CDR3 is built from 15 residues. Sequenced: peripheral blood. The sequence derives from an older man with active COVID-19. The V gene is TRBV21-1, the J gene TRBJ2-7; TRBD2 reflects the table's D call only, with no check against the DNA. TRBV21-1 is annotated as a pseudogene. The CDR3 bases are TGTGCCAGCATTCGGACTTATCCCGGCGCCTACGAGCAGTACTTC. Encoded protein: CASIRTYPGAYEQYF.